A single sample gave rise to the 25 T cell receptor beta chains below, sequenced in a study of T cell responses to AZD1222 COVID-19 vaccine. Sequencing used immunoSEQ multiplex PCR; TCRdb keeps in-frame clones, though not all of them. This sample has more than 90,000 clones, with roughly 91% found just once. Sequenced material: peripheral blood, taken 28 days after the second AZD1222 dose. Source of these receptors: an adult who received the AZD1222 COVID-19 vaccine.

This clone was observed a few times. This chain links TRBV5-6 with TRBJ2-2; TRBD2 matches 7 bases. There are 16 residues in the CDR3. The V and J ends lost 3 bases and 4 bases, in that order; junction bases with no gene match: 9. Germline V gene data show CDR1 as SGHDT and CDR2 as YYEEEE. This chain's CDR3 is CASSYHSAGPTGELFF. CDR3 DNA: TGTGCCAGCAGCTATCATTCAGCGGGGCCCACCGGGGAGCTGTTTTTT.

The genes are TRBV5-5 and TRBJ1-1; possibly TRBD1 for D (5 bases). V lost 0 bases and J 1 base, leaving 10 bases between the germline ends. Germline lookup yields CDR1 SGHKS and CDR2 YYEKEE (reference sequence). CDR3 length: 15 residues. The CDR3 reads CASSLDGTGNTEAFF. The CDR3 bases are TGTGCCAGCAGCTTGGACGGAACAGGGAACACTGAAGCTTTCTTT.

This sequence joins TRBV6-2 or TRBV6-3 and TRBJ2-7; perhaps TRBD2 as D (5 bases). Germline CDR1 MNHEY, CDR2 SVGEGT. V was shortened by 2 bases and J by 4 bases, with 21 bases between the two germline ends. The CDR3 has 17 residues. DNA of the CDR3: TGTGCCAGCAGTTACGCCGCGGCGGGTCTACCCCTGTACGAGCAGTACTTC. This translates into CASSYAAAGLPLYEQYF.

This sequence joins TRBV15 and TRBJ2-1; 8 nucleotides align to TRBD2. Germline CDR1 LNHNV, CDR2 YYDKDF (reference sequence). The CDR3 sequence is 18 residues long. Trimming took 2 bases from V and 7 from J; bases not matched to a gene: 16. As DNA, the CDR3 is TGTGCCACCAGCAGACCAGTAGCGGGAAGGGGATTGGGGAATGAGCAGTTCTTC. This encodes CATSRPVAGRGLGNEQFF.

The V call is TRBV4-2, the J call TRBJ1-6; D is unresolved. CDR1 and CDR2 from the germline V gene are LGHNA and YNFKEQ. V dropped 0 bases and J dropped 3 bases, with 6 bases sitting between them. The CDR3 runs to 15 residues. The CDR3 loop is CASSQEQFYNSPLHF. For the CDR3, the DNA is TGTGCCAGCAGCCAAGAACAGTTCTATAATTCACCCCTCCACTTT.

This clone came up a few times. This chain connects TRBV7-2 to TRBJ1-4, with a possible D match to TRBD1 (5 bases). Per germline, CDR1 SGHTA and CDR2 FQGNSA. The CDR3 consists of 15 residues. V was shortened by 5 bases and J by 0 bases, with 10 bases between the two germline ends. CDR3 sequence: CASSKGLATNEKLFF. The CDR3 region has the DNA TGTGCCAGCAGCAAGGGACTGGCAACTAATGAAAAACTGTTTTTT.

This clone was seen more than once but under ten times. In nucleotides, the CDR3 is TGTGCCAGCAGCCGCGGGACTAGCGGACAGAGCTACGAGCAGTACTTC. Encoded protein: CASSRGTSGQSYEQYF. This sequence joins TRBV7-6 and TRBJ2-7; 11 nucleotides align to TRBD2. J lost 3 bases, V lost 5 bases, and 9 bases had no gene match. The CDR3 runs to 16 residues. Germline V lookup: CDR1 SGHVS, CDR2 FNYEAQ.

This clone was detected once. The genes are TRBV5-1 and TRBJ2-1; 11 bases align to TRBD2. The CDR3 totals 14 residues. Germline V lookup: CDR1 SGHRS, CDR2 YFSETQ. After removal of 4 bases from V and 11 bases from J, the junction contained 8 bases not matched to a gene. The CDR3 DNA is TGCGCCAGCAGCCGGGACCTAGCGGGAGGAAAGCAGTTCTTC. Protein: CASSRDLAGGKQFF.

The V and J genes are TRBV7-2 and TRBJ2-4; 7 nucleotides align to TRBD1. Trimming took 1 base from V and 0 from J; bases not matched to a gene: 9. This CDR3 comprises 18 residues. Looked up from germline, CDR1 is SGHTA and CDR2 is FQGNSA. CDR3 protein: CASSLGPTGLLAKNIQYF. In DNA, the CDR3 is TGTGCCAGCAGCTTAGGACCGACAGGGCTTCTAGCCAAAAACATTCAGTACTTC.

This chain uses TRBV10-1 with TRBJ2-1; D may correspond to TRBD1 or TRBD2 (5 bases each). CDR1 WNHNN and CDR2 SYGVQD come from the germline V gene (reference sequence). This CDR3 is built from 14 residues. The V and J ends lost 10 bases and 2 bases respectively, with 15 bases between them. This CDR3 reads CATNRDLAYNEQFF. The DNA for the CDR3 is TGCGCCACCAACCGGGACCTCGCCTACAATGAGCAGTTCTTC.

This chain links TRBV4-3 with TRBJ1-1; TRBD1 agrees at 11 bases. V lost 0 bases to trimming and J lost 4 bases; unmatched junction nucleotides: 7. CDR3 length equals 17 residues. CDR1 and CDR2 (germline): LGHNA, YSLEER. The CDR3 is CASSQERTGGWITEAFF. The CDR3 bases are TGCGCCAGCAGCCAAGAAAGGACAGGGGGCTGGATCACTGAAGCTTTCTTT.

The gene calls are TRBV7-2 and TRBJ1-2; possible D gene TRBD1, 6 bases. The CDR3 has 14 residues. Germline CDR1 reads SGHTA; CDR2 reads FQGNSA. The V and J ends lost 5 bases and 6 bases respectively, with 16 bases between them. CDR3 sequence: CASSPQGGGNGYTF. The CDR3 DNA follows: TGTGCCAGCAGCCCACAAGGGGGGGGTAATGGCTACACCTTC.

The chain couples TRBV27 to TRBJ1-2; weak D call: TRBD1 (6 bases). Per germline, CDR1 MNHEY and CDR2 SMNVEV (reference sequence). The CDR3 extends over 14 amino acids. Trimming removed 4 bases from V and 0 bases from J, with 9 bases in between. The CDR3 sequence is CASSSRGANYGYTF. The CDR3 coding sequence is TGTGCCAGCAGTTCCAGGGGAGCTAACTATGGCTACACCTTC.

The chain links TRBV28 to TRBJ2-2; D is perhaps TRBD1 (5 bases). The CDR3 sequence is 14 residues long. Trimming removed 3 bases at V and 8 bases at J, with 13 bases between. Germline values: CDR1 MDHEN, CDR2 SYDVKM. The CDR3 region is CASSFDRGLGELFF. CDR3 sequence (DNA): TGTGCCAGCAGTTTTGATAGGGGTTTGGGGGAGCTGTTTTTT.

V and J are TRBV4-2 and TRBJ2-7; 8 bases align to TRBD2. V dropped 0 bases and J dropped 0; count of bases not matched to a gene: 4. This CDR3 region has 16 residues. The germline gives CDR1 LGHNA, CDR2 YNFKEQ. In DNA form, the CDR3 reads TGTGCCAGCAGCCAAGAGGGCGGGGGGAGCTCCTACGAGCAGTACTTC. Encoded protein: CASSQEGGGSSYEQYF.

This clone appeared once. The chain carries TRBV5-4 and TRBJ2-7; TRBD1 aligns across 7 bases. J gave up 5 bases and V 3 bases, and 8 bases lay outside the gene matches. This CDR3 has 14 residues. CDR1 SGHNT and CDR2 YYREEE come from the germline V gene (reference sequence). The CDR3: CASSSRQGADEQYF. CDR3 sequence (DNA): TGTGCCAGCAGCTCGAGACAGGGAGCAGACGAGCAGTACTTC.

The J gene is TRBJ2-1, the V gene TRBV11-2; 12 positions agree with TRBD2. The germline V gene has CDR1 SGHAT and CDR2 FQNNGV. The CDR3 covers 16 residues. J lost 1 base, V lost 5 bases, and 3 bases had no gene match. The CDR3 is CASSPTSGRSYNEQFF. The CDR3 nucleotides are TGTGCCAGCAGCCCAACTAGCGGGAGGTCCTACAATGAGCAGTTCTTC.

The chain is built from TRBV29-1 and TRBJ2-3, with D tentatively TRBD2 (7 bases). V lost 7 bases and J 1 base, leaving 24 bases between the germline ends. This CDR3 contains 17 residues. Germline CDR1 reads SQVTM; CDR2 reads ANQGSEA. CDR3 nucleotide sequence: TGCAGCGCTACCAATGCGGGGGCCTCATATGGCACAGATACGCAGTATTTT. Translating it yields CSATNAGASYGTDTQYF.

The V gene is TRBV4-3, the J gene TRBJ1-4; D perhaps matches TRBD1 (6 bases). This CDR3 comprises 18 residues. The V gene lost 4 bases and the J gene lost 8 bases, with 26 bases spanning the gap. Germline CDR1 reads LGHNA; CDR2 reads YSLEER. DNA of the CDR3: TGCGCCAGCAGCCGGCTTACTCTGACGAGGGGGAGGGGAGAAAAACTGTTTTTT. Its translation: CASSRLTLTRGRGEKLFF.

This chain uses TRBV5-1 with TRBJ2-1; D possibly corresponds to TRBD1 (5 bases). Germline values: CDR1 SGHRS, CDR2 YFSETQ. The CDR3 spans 14 residues. The V and J ends lost 5 bases and 7 bases respectively, with 16 bases between them. CDR3 loop: CASREWAGPNEQFF. CDR3 DNA sequence: TGCGCCAGCAGGGAGTGGGCAGGGCCGAATGAGCAGTTCTTC. Combining the CDR3 with reference TRBV5-1 and TRBJ2-1 gives the whole variable domain KAGVTQTPRYLIKTRGQQVTLSCSPISGHRSVSWYQQTPGQGLQFLFEYFSETQRNKGNFPGRFSGRQFSNSRSEMNVSTLELGDSALYLCASREWAGPNEQFFGPGTRLTVL.

The V and J genes are TRBV29-1 and TRBJ2-1; D is tentatively TRBD1 or TRBD2 (5 bases each). Germline CDR1 SQVTM, CDR2 ANQGSEA. The germline V and J ends were trimmed by 6 bases and 8 bases, with 8 bases remaining between them. CDR3 length equals 10 residues. CDR3 nucleotides: TGCAGCGTGGGGGTCCATGAGCAGTTCTTC. This translates into CSVGVHEQFF.

The gene calls are TRBV11-2 and TRBJ2-3, with D perhaps given as TRBD1 or TRBD2 (5 bases each). The CDR3 is 15 amino acids. Germline CDR1 reads SGHAT; CDR2 reads FQNNGV. V was shortened by 7 bases and J by 0 bases, with 14 bases between the two germline ends. CDR3 loop: CASTLRDVSTDTQYF. CDR3 DNA: TGTGCCAGCACACTCCGGGACGTGAGCACAGATACGCAGTATTTT.

The chain combines TRBV6-5 with TRBJ1-4, with 11 bases matching TRBD1. After removal of 4 bases from V and 8 bases from J, the junction contained 6 bases not matched to a gene. The CDR3 extends over 15 amino acids. Germline V gives CDR1 MNHEY, CDR2 SVGAGI. The CDR3 loop is CASSSAGTGGEKLFF. Written as DNA, the CDR3 is TGTGCCAGCAGTTCAGCCGGGACAGGGGGAGAAAAACTGTTTTTT.

The rearrangement uses TRBV29-1 and TRBJ2-3; D not resolved. Trimming cost V 3 bases and J 2 bases, with 6 bases left between them. The CDR3 totals 12 residues. Germline values: CDR1 SQVTM, CDR2 ANQGSEA. The CDR3 DNA reads as TGCAGCGTTGACCTCCCCACAGATACGCAGTATTTT. Its translation: CSVDLPTDTQYF.

The chain combines TRBV5-1 with TRBJ2-3, with TRBD1 matching over 9 bases. The length of the CDR3 is 15 residues. Germline loops: CDR1 SGHRS, CDR2 YFSETQ. V was pared by 0 bases and J by 4 bases, with 3 bases of the junction left unmatched. The CDR3 is CASSLGQGGPDTQYF. CDR3 sequence (DNA): TGCGCCAGCAGCTTGGGACAGGGGGGCCCAGATACGCAGTATTTT.